The rows below give T cell receptor beta chains drawn from one sample of a study of control samples from healthy donors and cancer patients. The assay was immunoSEQ multiplex PCR, and TCRdb's table has in-frame clones only and misses some. The sample consists of roughly 150,000 clones, around nine tenths of them appearing once. The sample was blood. These receptor sequences come from a man aged 18 to 35 in good health. Both conserved end residues are part of each CDR3. D genes are given only for firm matches. The size of a clone is reported for some rows only, either as once, few or many, or as a class for expanded clones.

>TRBV28|-|-|TRBJ1-2
CASKTPSTGYGYTF
TGTGCCAGCAAAACTCCGAGTACAGGGTATGGCTACACCTTC
>TRBV5-6|-|-|TRBJ2-2
CASSLAGGGRTGELFF
TGTGCCAGCAGCTTGGCCGGCGGGGGCCGCACCGGGGAGCTGTTTTTT
>TRBV6-5|-|TRBD2|TRBJ2-1
CASLAGGQVEQFF
TGTGCCAGCTTAGCGGGGGGGCAGGTTGAGCAGTTCTTC
>TRBV6-2/TRBV6-3|-|-|TRBJ2-6
CASSPRIGRGANVLTF
TGTGCCAGCAGTCCCCGGATCGGACGTGGGGCCAACGTCCTGACTTTC
>TRBV5-1|once|TRBD1|TRBJ2-7
CASSLTGAYEQYF
TGCGCCAGCAGCTTAACAGGGGCTTACGAGCAGTACTTC
>TRBV6-5|-|TRBD2|TRBJ2-7
CASSLAGIYEQYF
TGTGCCAGCAGCCTAGCGGGGATCTACGAGCAGTACTTC
>TRBV7-2|-|-|TRBJ2-5
CASSSRLGGALETQYF
TGTGCCAGCAGCTCCAGGTTGGGCGGGGCGTTGGAGACCCAGTACTTC
>TRBV27|-|-|TRBJ1-2
CASSLAGDGYTF
TGTGCCAGCAGTTTGGCAGGGGATGGCTACACCTTC
>TRBV10-3|-|-|TRBJ1-1
CAISESLTEAFF
TGTGCCATCAGTGAGTCCCTGACTGAAGCTTTCTTT
>TRBV5-1|-|TRBD1|TRBJ2-2
CASSLDRGLRTGELFF
TGCGCCAGCAGCTTGGACAGGGGGCTGAGAACCGGGGAGCTGTTTTTT
>TRBV7-9|-|-|TRBJ2-7
CASSPLLRGNLGEQYF
TGTGCCAGCAGCCCTCTCCTAAGGGGAAACTTGGGCGAGCAGTACTTC
>TRBV30|-|-|TRBJ2-5
CAWSVAYPPGETQYF
TGTGCCTGGAGTGTAGCCTACCCCCCTGGGGAGACCCAGTACTTC
>TRBV7-8|-|-|TRBJ1-5
CASSLDRIYQPQHF
TGTGCCAGCAGCTTAGACAGGATCTATCAGCCCCAGCATTTT
>TRBV7-2|-|TRBD1|TRBJ2-1
CASRPGTGVSYNEQFF
TGTGCCAGCAGACCCGGGACAGGGGTATCCTACAATGAGCAGTTCTTC
>TRBV11-2|-|-|TRBJ2-1
CASSLQTGFSYNEQFF
TGTGCCAGCAGCTTACAGACAGGTTTTTCCTACAATGAGCAGTTCTTC
>TRBV3-1/TRBV3-2|-|TRBD1|TRBJ1-2
CASSPTGGDYGYTF
TGTGCCAGCAGCCCGACAGGGGGAGACTATGGCTACACCTTC
>TRBV5-1|few|-|TRBJ1-2
CASSGSEQGDYTF
TGCGCCAGCAGCGGGTCGGAACAGGGTGACTACACCTTC
>TRBV7-9|-|-|TRBJ2-7
CASRPPTEYEQYF
TGTGCCAGCAGGCCACCGACAGAGTACGAGCAGTACTTC